The 6 T cell receptor beta chains below all came from one sample that was sequenced in a study of T cell clusters in autoimmune cytopenias. TRB was amplified from about 270 ng of peripheral blood genomic DNA per sample. One tube held mixed TRB-A and TRB-B primer pools for touch-down PCR. Following a re-call of the multiplex PCR reads, TCRdb has one entry per CDR3 protein and lacks DNA. The repertoire table contains 6,500 to 10,000 distinct CDR3 sequences. What was sequenced was peripheral blood. These receptors all stem from a human donor with an autoimmune cytopenia or autoimmune hepatitis (not recorded which).

This clonotype shows up as medium-sized (0.01 to 0.1%) by frequency. The J gene is TRBJ2-7, the V gene TRBV29-1; TCRdb indicates TRBD1, and absent DNA this call remains unverified. In germline, CDR1 is SQVTM, CDR2 ANQGSEA. The CDR3 length is 12 residues. Here the CDR3 reads CSVESTAYEQYF.

This chain links TRBV13 with TRBJ1-2. CDR3 size: 14 residues. Germline CDR1 and CDR2: PRHDT and FYEKMQ (reference sequence). The CDR3 sequence is CASSFGTDNYGYTF. The full variable domain, with the rest looked up from reference TRBV13 and TRBJ1-2, is AAGVIQSPRHLIKEKRETATLKCYPIPRHDTVYWYQQGPGQDPQFLISFYEKMQSDKGSIPDRFSAQQFSDYHSELNMSSLELGDSALYFCASSFGTDNYGYTFGSGTRLTVV.

The V and J genes are TRBV6-1 and TRBJ1-1; TCRdb returns TRBD1, unconfirmable since there is no DNA. CDR3 length: 15 residues. Germline assignment: CDR1 MNHNS and CDR2 SASEGT. The CDR3: CATPGQGRVNTEAFF.

This chain joins TRBV19 and TRBJ2-3; TCRdb outputs TRBD2, but without DNA this stays unchecked. Germline assignment: CDR1 LNHDA and CDR2 SQIVND (reference sequence). The length of the CDR3 is 14 residues. Here the CDR3 reads CASKLAGGGDTQYF.

CDR3: CASSLELEGPYNEQFF. The V call is TRBV6-5, the J call TRBJ2-1; TCRdb lists TRBD2, though no DNA is available to test this call. The CDR3 consists of 16 residues. Germline V gene sequence: CDR1 MNHEY, CDR2 SVGAGI.

This chain connects TRBV28 to TRBJ1-5; TCRdb proposes TRBD1, but this gene call is untestable without DNA. The CDR3 runs to 14 residues. Germline CDR1 is MDHEN and CDR2 is SYDVKM. CDR3 protein: CASSLVRGNQPQHF. Complete variable domain (other parts from reference TRBV28 and TRBJ1-5): DVKVTQSSRYLVKRTGEKVFLECVQDMDHENMFWYRQDPGLGLRLIYFSYDVKMKEKGDIPEGYSVSREKKERFSLILESASTNQTSMYLCASSLVRGNQPQHFGDGTRLSIL.